Listed below are T cell receptor beta chains from one sample, sequenced in a study of regulatory T cells in long-lasting Graves disease. TCRdb used MiXCR to reprocess the multiplex PCR reads, holding one entry per CDR3 protein. This sample carries roughly 400,000 distinct CDR3 sequences, around a fifth of them seen once, and the ten largest clones take 13% to 15%. Sequencing was performed on peripheral blood mononuclear cells (PBMCs), taken when the disease was refractory, from a patient treated with antithyroid drugs. Receptors originate from a female donor with Graves disease. The CDR3 runs from the conserved cysteine through the conserved F or W. Fields, in order: V gene, D gene, clone size, J gene, CDR3 protein, CDR3 DNA. A D gene is named only where the DNA matches it firmly. The size entry is marked missing in some rows and otherwise reads once, few, many or a size class.

TRBV4-1	NA	NA	TRBJ1-1	CASSQDDLTGAFF	TGCGCCAGCAGCCAAGATGACCTTACCGGGGCTTTCTTT
TRBV7-8	TRBD1	few	TRBJ1-5	CASSLRDSGKPQHF	TGTGCCAGCAGCCTCCGGGACAGCGGGAAGCCCCAGCATTTT
TRBV6-1	NA	many	TRBJ1-5	CASNEVDQPQHF	TGTGCCAGCAACGAAGTGGATCAGCCCCAGCATTTT
TRBV18	NA	few	TRBJ1-1	CASSRDRLVF	TGTGCCAGCTCCCGGGACCGCCTCGTCTTT
TRBV9	TRBD2	many	TRBJ2-7	CASSSTSGPYEQYF	TGTGCCAGCAGCTCCACTAGCGGCCCCTACGAGCAGTACTTC
TRBV6-1	NA	NA	TRBJ1-1	CASIEYEEASF	TGTGCCAGTATAGAGTATGAAGAAGCTTCCTTT
TRBV20-1	TRBD1	few	TRBJ2-7	CSARDSEGARYEQYF	TGCAGTGCTAGAGATTCAGAGGGGGCGAGATACGAGCAGTACTTC
TRBV2	NA	NA	TRBJ2-7	CASSVGAQNYF	TGTGCCAGCAGTGTCGGGGCCCAAAATTACTTC
TRBV12-3/TRBV12-4	NA	many	TRBJ2-5	CASSATGKTQYF	TGTGCCAGCAGTGCCACAGGGAAGACCCAGTACTTC
TRBV11-1	NA	NA	TRBJ2-1	CASSPAGRVGNEQFF	TGTGCCAGCAGCCCCGCCGGCAGGGTCGGCAATGAGCAGTTCTTC
TRBV7-9	NA	many	TRBJ2-5	CASSRLAGPRETQYF	TGTGCCAGCAGCCGGCTAGCAGGCCCTCGGGAGACCCAGTACTTC
TRBV5-4	NA	NA	TRBJ1-1	CASSRPTGNTEAFF	TGTGCCAGCAGCCGTCCGACCGGGAACACTGAAGCTTTCTTT
TRBV10-1	TRBD2	NA	TRBJ2-3	CASKNSGMTDTQYF	TGCGCCAGCAAGAATAGCGGGATGACAGATACGCAGTATTTT
TRBV2	TRBD1	many	TRBJ2-7	CASSLSGTGPTYEQYF	TGTGCCAGCAGCTTATCGGGGACAGGGCCGACCTACGAGCAGTACTTC
TRBV9	NA	few	TRBJ2-5	CASSVERGQETQYF	TGTGCCAGCAGCGTAGAGAGGGGGCAAGAGACCCAGTACTTC
TRBV11-2	NA	many	TRBJ2-2	CASSFPLRGAVTGELFF	TGTGCCAGCAGCTTCCCATTAAGGGGCGCCGTCACCGGGGAGCTGTTTTTT
TRBV18	TRBD2	many	TRBJ2-7	CASSPAGLAGDKQYF	TGTGCCAGCTCACCCGCGGGACTAGCGGGAGACAAGCAGTACTTC
TRBV6-5	NA	few	TRBJ2-5	CASSYRFQETQYF	TGTGCCAGCAGTTACCGATTCCAAGAGACCCAGTACTTC
TRBV7-8	NA	NA	TRBJ2-7	CASSLSGRKDEQYF	TGTGCCAGCAGCTTAAGTGGACGCAAGGACGAGCAGTACTTC
TRBV10-3	NA	few	TRBJ1-1	CAISSLQGGTEAFF	TGTGCCATCAGTTCCCTACAGGGAGGCACTGAAGCTTTCTTT
TRBV2	NA	many	TRBJ1-5	CASSDSGPGQPQHF	TGTGCCAGCAGTGATTCGGGACCCGGGCAGCCCCAGCATTTT
TRBV12-3/TRBV12-4	NA	many	TRBJ2-5	CASSFETVKETQYF	TGTGCCAGCAGTTTTGAGACGGTCAAAGAGACCCAGTACTTC
TRBV28	NA	NA	TRBJ2-1	CASEGRRVDNEQFF	TGTGCCAGCGAGGGCCGACGGGTTGACAATGAGCAGTTCTTC
TRBV5-1	TRBD2	few	TRBJ2-1	CASTPGLAGSVSYNEQFF	TGCGCCAGCACCCCGGGACTAGCGGGTAGTGTGTCCTACAATGAGCAGTTCTTC
TRBV28	TRBD2	many	TRBJ2-7	CASMEPGLGFHEQYF	TGTGCCAGCATGGAACCGGGACTAGGATTCCACGAGCAGTACTTC
TRBV3-1	NA	NA	TRBJ2-1	CASSQGAGLPRKFF	TGTGCCAGCAGCCAAGGTGCGGGCCTCCCCCGGAAGTTCTTC
TRBV20-1	TRBD1	many	TRBJ1-2	CSAPGQGIGGYTF	TGCAGTGCGCCCGGACAGGGGATAGGTGGCTACACCTTC
TRBV6-2/TRBV6-3	NA	many	TRBJ2-7	CASSPPGTGSYEQYF	TGTGCCAGCAGCCCACCCGGGACTGGCTCCTACGAGCAGTACTTC
TRBV28	TRBD1	few	TRBJ2-7	CASSFYSDRVDSYEQYF	TGTGCCAGCAGTTTCTACAGCGACAGGGTGGATTCCTACGAGCAGTACTTC
TRBV2	NA	many	TRBJ2-5	CASSDSRVQETQYF	TGTGCCAGCAGTGACTCCAGGGTACAAGAGACCCAGTACTTC
TRBV2	NA	many	TRBJ2-1	CASRDYNEQFF	TGTGCCAGCAGAGACTACAATGAGCAGTTCTTC
TRBV29-1	TRBD2	once	TRBJ2-3	CSVPRLPSGLDTQYF	TGCAGCGTCCCAAGGTTGCCTAGCGGGTTAGATACGCAGTATTTT
TRBV5-1	NA	NA	TRBJ2-2	CASSSGAGELFF	TGCGCCAGCAGCTCGGGTGCCGGGGAGCTGTTTTTT
TRBV7-2	NA	NA	TRBJ1-3	CASSLMGAGNTIYF	TGTGCCAGCAGCTTGATGGGGGCTGGAAACACCATATATTTT
TRBV28	TRBD1	many	TRBJ1-4	CASSLTGGWTNEKLFF	TGTGCCAGCAGTTTGACAGGGGGCTGGACTAATGAAAAACTGTTTTTT
TRBV11-2	NA	many	TRBJ2-7	CASSLGPDISYEQYF	TGTGCCAGCAGCCTAGGACCCGATATTTCCTACGAGCAGTACTTC
TRBV28	NA	few	TRBJ1-5	CASSLRHQLGPQPQHF	TGTGCCAGCAGTTTAAGGCATCAGCTGGGTCCTCAGCCCCAGCATTTT
TRBV12-5	TRBD1	many	TRBJ2-5	CASGAEGTGRETQYF	TGTGCTAGTGGCGCCGAAGGGACAGGGCGGGAGACCCAGTACTTC
TRBV20-1	TRBD2	NA	TRBJ2-7	CSAGPSGLDYEQYF	TGCAGTGCTGGCCCTAGCGGGCTGGACTACGAGCAGTACTTC
TRBV7-9	NA	few	TRBJ2-7	CASSLGLRGEQYF	TGTGCCAGCAGCTTAGGTCTCAGGGGAGAGCAGTACTTC
TRBV20-1	NA	NA	TRBJ2-7	CSATSDVGSSYEQYF	TGCAGTGCTACCTCCGACGTCGGGTCCTCCTACGAGCAGTACTTC
TRBV9	NA	few	TRBJ1-2	CASSANQGNGYTF	TGTGCCAGCAGCGCCAATCAGGGGAATGGCTACACCTTC
TRBV20-1	NA	few	TRBJ2-5	CSARVLVSGQETQYF	TGCAGTGCTAGAGTCCTGGTGAGCGGCCAAGAGACCCAGTACTTC
TRBV7-8	NA	few	TRBJ2-5	CASSYSGLQETQYF	TGTGCCAGCAGCTACTCGGGACTCCAAGAGACCCAGTACTTC
TRBV12-3/TRBV12-4	NA	few	TRBJ2-7	CASSSRPRDEQYF	TGTGCCAGCAGTTCCCGGCCGAGGGACGAGCAGTACTTC
TRBV3-1	NA	few	TRBJ2-7	CASSQEVLGSSYEQYF	TGTGCCAGCAGCCAAGAGGTATTGGGGAGCTCCTACGAGCAGTACTTC
TRBV9	TRBD2	few	TRBJ2-7	CASSVEAGGVYEQYF	TGTGCCAGCAGCGTAGAAGCGGGAGGGGTCTACGAGCAGTACTTC
TRBV28	NA	many	TRBJ2-7	CASSPRGRGDYEQYF	TGTGCCAGCAGTCCTAGGGGGCGGGGAGACTACGAGCAGTACTTC
TRBV6-1	TRBD2	many	TRBJ2-2	CASSKRTSGSPGELFF	TGTGCCAGCAGTAAACGGACTAGCGGGAGCCCCGGGGAGCTGTTTTTT
TRBV3-1	NA	many	TRBJ1-2	CASSQQAGNYGYTF	TGTGCCAGCAGCCAACAAGCCGGTAACTATGGCTACACCTTC
TRBV3-1	NA	few	TRBJ1-1	CASSPARGYTEAFF	TGTGCCAGCAGCCCGGCTCGGGGATACACTGAAGCTTTCTTT
TRBV6-2/TRBV6-3	NA	many	TRBJ1-1	CASRLWSGQAFF	TGTGCCAGTAGGTTGTGGTCAGGGCAAGCTTTCTTT
TRBV28	NA	many	TRBJ1-6	CASSSFAENNSPLHF	TGTGCCAGCAGTTCATTCGCAGAGAATAATTCACCCCTCCACTTT
TRBV3-1	NA	NA	TRBJ2-2	CASSHGQVGELFF	TGTGCCAGCAGCCACGGACAAGTCGGGGAGCTGTTTTTT
TRBV5-1	NA	few	TRBJ2-5	CASSYRTTQETQYF	TGCGCCAGCAGCTACCGGACTACACAAGAGACCCAGTACTTC
TRBV12-3/TRBV12-4	NA	many	TRBJ2-7	CASSFEEGVGLTYEQYF	TGTGCCAGCAGTTTTGAGGAGGGGGTGGGGTTGACCTACGAGCAGTACTTC
TRBV5-1	NA	few	TRBJ1-4	CASSVDGTNEKLFF	TGCGCCTCCTCAGTCGACGGAACTAATGAAAAACTGTTTTTT
TRBV12-3/TRBV12-4	NA	NA	TRBJ2-3	CASSIGTESTDTQYF	TGTGCCAGCAGTATTGGGACGGAATCCACAGATACGCAGTATTTT
TRBV6-9	NA	NA	TRBJ2-2	CASSYSGWELFF	TGTGCCAGCAGTTATTCGGGTTGGGAGCTGTTTTTT
TRBV11-3	TRBD1	NA	TRBJ2-5	CASSCNRDRGQRETQYF	TGTGCCAGCAGCTGTAACCGGGACAGGGGGCAGCGAGAGACCCAGTACTTC